The 6 T cell receptor beta chains reported below all come from one sample, sequenced in a study of high-grade serous ovarian cancer treatment subgroups. Data came from immunoSEQ multiplex PCR; TCRdb stores just in-frame clones and leaves some out. The sample records around 16,000 clones, 73% being singletons. Tumor tissue was taken before any definitive surgery or chemotherapy was given. The sample consisted of tumor tissue. Receptors were obtained from a human donor with high-grade serous ovarian cancer.

The rearrangement uses TRBV27 and TRBJ2-2, with 7 bases matching TRBD1. The CDR3 is 15 amino acids. Per the germline V gene, CDR1 is MNHEY and CDR2 is SMNVEV (reference sequence). J gave up 5 bases and V 6 bases, and 9 bases lay outside the gene matches. The CDR3 here is CASSSTGAGTGELFF. DNA of the CDR3: TGTGCCAGCAGCAGCACAGGGGCAGGTACCGGGGAGCTGTTTTTT.

The chain uses TRBV28 and TRBJ1-6; the match to TRBD1 covers 7 bases. The CDR3 runs 13 residues. The germline V gene encodes CDR1 MDHEN and CDR2 SYDVKM. V lost 8 bases, J lost 9 bases, and 7 bases stayed unmatched. The CDR3 DNA reads as TGTGCCAGCCTCAGGGGGTCGGGTTCACCCCTCCACTTT. This gives the protein CASLRGSGSPLHF.

The chain recombines TRBV30 with TRBJ2-7, with D uncertain. The length of the CDR3 is 12 residues. CDR1 and CDR2 from the germline V gene are GTSNPN and SVGIG (reference sequence). Trimming left V 2 bases short and J 3 bases short, with 8 bases between. The CDR3 nucleotides are TGTGCCTGGAGTCCCCGCAACTACGAGCAGTACTTC. Residues: CAWSPRNYEQYF.

This chain connects TRBV28 to TRBJ1-3, with 8 nucleotides matching TRBD1. After removal of 4 bases from V and 1 base from J, the junction contained 6 bases not matched to a gene. Per the germline V gene, CDR1 is MDHEN and CDR2 is SYDVKM. The CDR3 has 16 residues. The CDR3 protein is CASSWAGTGSGNTIYF. Here the CDR3 DNA reads TGTGCCAGCAGTTGGGCGGGGACAGGATCTGGAAACACCATATATTTT.

The J gene is TRBJ2-4, the V gene TRBV7-2; tentatively, D is TRBD2 (7 bases). CDR1 and CDR2 from the germline V gene are SGHTA and FQGNSA. Trimming took 5 bases from V and 6 from J, leaving 11 bases between them. The CDR3 runs to 13 residues. CDR3 loop: CASSLGGGNIQYF. Here the CDR3 DNA reads TGTGCCAGCAGCCTAGGGGGGGGAAACATTCAGTACTTC. The whole variable domain, remainder taken from reference TRBV7-2 and TRBJ2-4, is GAGVSQSPSNKVTEKGKDVELRCDPISGHTALYWYRQSLGQGLEFLIYFQGNSAPDKSGLPSDRFSAERTGGSVSTLTIQRTQQEDSAVYLCASSLGGGNIQYFGAGTRLSVL.

This chain joins TRBV7-2 and TRBJ1-3; 10 nucleotides match TRBD1. The V gene end was trimmed by 3 bases and the J gene end by 9 bases; junction bases not matched to a gene: 11. The CDR3 is made up of 16 amino acids. Germline loops: CDR1 SGHTA, CDR2 FQGNSA. CDR3 in amino acids: CASSFPPGTGESTIYF. The CDR3 DNA reads TGTGCCAGCAGCTTCCCTCCCGGGACAGGGGAAAGCACCATATATTTT.